Shown below are 9 T cell receptor beta chains from a single sample sequenced in a study of cytomegalovirus exposure and HLA in healthy donors (dated by TCRdb to 2016 to 2017). Library preparation employed the immunoSEQ multiplex PCR assay. For the multiplex PCR, a mixture combining 60 forward primers for TCR Vbeta segments and 13 reverse primers for TCR Jbeta segments was used. Held by TCRdb, this immuneACCESS table contains in-frame sequences only and omits some clones. Under half of the omission traces to an unresolved V gene where checked; the cause of the rest is unknown. The sample contains about 190,000 clones, around 83% of them found a single time. The ten largest make up around 9.6% of the sample. Sequencing was done on a sample of PBMCs. Receptor source: a woman aged 45-65 years in good health and CMV-seropositive.

The chain couples TRBV9 to TRBJ2-1, with TRBD2 matching 13 bases. Losses at the gene ends were 2 bases for V and 4 bases for J; bases not matched to a gene: 9. Germline V gene data show CDR1 as SGDLS and CDR2 as YYNGEE. The CDR3 runs 18 residues. CDR3 in DNA: TGTGCCAGCAGCGTCCGGATCCGACTAGCGGGGGGATACAATGAGCAGTTCTTC. It is translated as CASSVRIRLAGGYNEQFF.

J is TRBJ1-1 and V is TRBV5-4; D unclear. V was pared by 4 bases and J by 8 bases, with 15 bases between. The CDR3 spans 13 residues. Germline V gene sequence: CDR1 SGHNT, CDR2 YYREEE (reference sequence). CDR3 region: CASSPDPGNEAFF. DNA for the CDR3: TGTGCCAGCAGCCCGGACCCGGGGAACGAAGCTTTCTTT.

CDR3 nucleotide sequence: TGCGCCAGCAGCTTGGTGGCGGGGCTAAACACCGGGGAGCTGTTTTTT. This codes for CASSLVAGLNTGELFF. The V call is TRBV5-1, the J call TRBJ2-2; weak D call: TRBD2 (6 bases). Trimming pared 0 bases from V and 2 bases from J, leaving 11 bases between. The CDR3 is 16 amino acids. Germline CDR1 SGHRS, CDR2 YFSETQ.

CDR3 sequence (DNA): TGTGCCAGCAGTAATAGCGGGGGGGCCGATGAGCAGTTCTTC. It yields the protein CASSNSGGADEQFF. This chain connects TRBV6-5 to TRBJ2-1; 11 bases match TRBD2. V dropped 5 bases and J dropped 8; count of bases not matched to a gene: 5. The germline V gene encodes CDR1 MNHEY and CDR2 SVGAGI. This CDR3 spans 14 amino acids.

CDR3 bases: TGTGCCAGCAGCCTCAAGGGGGCGATATATAATTCACCCCTCCACTTT. Translating gives CASSLKGAIYNSPLHF. The V and J genes are TRBV11-2 and TRBJ1-6; TRBD1 matches 7 bases. Germline lookup yields CDR1 SGHAT and CDR2 FQNNGV. V gave up 5 bases and J gave up 4 bases; unmatched junction bases: 8. This CDR3 is built from 16 residues.

This chain uses TRBV5-1 with TRBJ2-5, with 9 nucleotides matching TRBD2. After removal of 4 bases from V and 4 bases from J, the junction contained 14 bases not matched to a gene. The CDR3 is 17 residues long. Germline CDR1 reads SGHRS; CDR2 reads YFSETQ. CDR3 region: CASSPGAGGLERETQYF. CDR3 nucleotide sequence: TGCGCCAGCAGCCCCGGCGCGGGGGGGCTTGAGAGAGAGACCCAGTACTTC.

This clone appeared a few times. Here the CDR3 reads CASSYQGSTEAFF. In DNA form, the CDR3 reads TGTGCCAGCAGTTACCAGGGGAGTACTGAAGCTTTCTTT. The gene calls are TRBV6-5 and TRBJ1-1; TRBD1 is a possible D gene (6 bases). CDR1 is MNHEY and CDR2 is SVGAGI in the germline V gene. The CDR3 is 13 residues long. V lost 2 bases, J lost 5 bases, and 9 bases lay in between.

This clone was recorded only once. This chain links TRBV12-5 with TRBJ1-1, with TRBD1 matching over 9 bases. With 1 base clipped from V and 8 bases from J, the junction kept 5 bases outside the gene matches. In germline, CDR1 is LGHNT, CDR2 FRNRAP. This CDR3 region has 14 residues. The CDR3 sequence: CASGLGQGGSEAFF. The DNA of the CDR3 is TGTGCTAGTGGTTTGGGACAGGGGGGATCCGAAGCTTTCTTT.

The CDR3 nucleotides read TGTGCCATCTCGAGGGGACAGGGGTCCTACAATGAGCAGTTCTTC. Amino acid sequence: CAISRGQGSYNEQFF. This sequence joins TRBV10-3 and TRBJ2-1, with 10 bases fitting TRBD1. Trimming at V came to 8 bases and at J to 1 base, leaving 5 bases not matched to a gene. Germline V gives CDR1 ENHRY, CDR2 SYGVKD. This CDR3 is built from 15 residues.